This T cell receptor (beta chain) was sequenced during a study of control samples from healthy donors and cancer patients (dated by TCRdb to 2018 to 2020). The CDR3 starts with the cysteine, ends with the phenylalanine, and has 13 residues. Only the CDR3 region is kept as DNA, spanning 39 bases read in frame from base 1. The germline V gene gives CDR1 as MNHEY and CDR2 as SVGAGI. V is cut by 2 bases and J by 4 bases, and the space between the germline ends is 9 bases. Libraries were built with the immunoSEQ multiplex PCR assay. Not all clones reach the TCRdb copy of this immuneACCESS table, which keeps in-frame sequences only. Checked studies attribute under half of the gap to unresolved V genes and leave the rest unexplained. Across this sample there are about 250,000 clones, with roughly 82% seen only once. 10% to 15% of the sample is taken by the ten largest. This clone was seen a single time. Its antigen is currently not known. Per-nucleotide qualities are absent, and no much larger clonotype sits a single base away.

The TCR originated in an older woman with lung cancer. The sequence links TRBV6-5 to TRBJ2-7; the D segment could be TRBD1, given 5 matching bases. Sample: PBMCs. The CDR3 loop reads CASSYRQGYEQYF. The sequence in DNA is TGTGCCAGCAGTTACAGGCAGGGTTACGAGCAGTACTTC.